This T cell receptor beta chain was sequenced for a study of control samples from healthy donors and cancer patients. Germline V gene sequence: CDR1 KGHDR, CDR2 SFDVKD. Trimming stripped 2 bases from V and 1 base from J, with 7 bases between. The CDR3 loop spans 14 amino acids. This table comes from immunoSEQ multiplex PCR, and its TCRdb copy is limited to in-frame clones, with some not included. This table has about 170,000 clones, 88% appearing once. The V gene is TRBV24-1, the J gene TRBJ2-5; D gene unclear. Specimen: blood. The TCR comes from a woman aged 25 to 39 in good health. DNA of the CDR3: TGTGCCACCAGTGATTCAACCCCCCAAGAGACCCAGTACTTC. Its translation is CATSDSTPQETQYF.